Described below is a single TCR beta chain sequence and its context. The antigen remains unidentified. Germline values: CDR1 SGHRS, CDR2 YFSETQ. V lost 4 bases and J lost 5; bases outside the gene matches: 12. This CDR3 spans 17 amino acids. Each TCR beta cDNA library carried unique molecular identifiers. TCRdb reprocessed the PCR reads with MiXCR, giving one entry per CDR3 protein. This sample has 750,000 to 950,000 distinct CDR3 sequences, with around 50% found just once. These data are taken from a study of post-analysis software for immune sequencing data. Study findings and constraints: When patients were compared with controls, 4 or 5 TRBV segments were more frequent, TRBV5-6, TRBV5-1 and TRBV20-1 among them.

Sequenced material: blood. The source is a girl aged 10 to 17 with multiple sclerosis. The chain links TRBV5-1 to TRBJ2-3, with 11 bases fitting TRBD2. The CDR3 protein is CASSPKRLAGPEDTQYF. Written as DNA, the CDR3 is TGCGCCAGCAGCCCAAAGAGACTAGCGGGGCCGGAAGATACGCAGTATTTT.